This T cell receptor beta chain is drawn from a study of blood T cell repertoires in COVID-19. Trimming at V came to 5 bases and at J to 0 bases, leaving 5 bases not matched to a gene. Germline CDR1 reads MDHEN; CDR2 reads SYDVKM. This CDR3 contains 17 residues. This table comes from immunoSEQ multiplex PCR, and its TCRdb copy is limited to in-frame clones, with some not included. This sample has 400,000 to 550,000 clones, with 80% to 90% found just once. The sample consisted of peripheral blood. The V call is TRBV28, the J call TRBJ2-2; 11 positions match TRBD2. The TCR comes from a woman in her thirties with acute or convalescent COVID-19. This CDR3 reads CASSLILAGANTGELFF. The CDR3 region has the DNA TGTGCCAGCAGTCTTATACTAGCGGGGGCGAACACCGGGGAGCTGTTTTTT.